One and the same sample provided the 28 T cell receptor beta chains below, sequenced in a study of blood T cell repertoires in COVID-19. Here immunoSEQ multiplex PCR was the method, and the copy in TCRdb shows in-frame clones only, minus some. The profile shows around 60,000 clones, around 82% of them singletons. Sequencing input: peripheral blood. The receptors here all came from a man in his fifties or sixties with COVID-19, enrolled during active disease.

The table lists this clone with a count of one. The chain carries TRBV29-1 and TRBJ2-2; D is unresolved. V was trimmed by 1 base and J by 0 bases, leaving 21 bases between them. Germline assignment: CDR1 SQVTM and CDR2 ANQGSEA. The CDR3 has 19 amino acids. CDR3 protein: CSVEGVVAATNPNTGELFF. CDR3 in DNA: TGCAGCGTTGAAGGGGTCGTGGCAGCAACTAACCCGAACACCGGGGAGCTGTTTTTT.

In this sample, this clone turned up a few times. The rearrangement uses TRBV6-5 and TRBJ2-2, with 10 bases lining up with TRBD2. The CDR3 contains 16 residues. Trimming cost V 4 bases and J 0 bases; bases outside gene matches: 2. The germline V gene has CDR1 MNHEY and CDR2 SVGAGI. The CDR3 protein is CASSWTSGANTGELFF. In nucleotides, the CDR3 is TGTGCCAGCAGTTGGACTAGCGGTGCGAACACCGGGGAGCTGTTTTTT.

The chain links TRBV4-2 to TRBJ2-7, with 9 positions matching TRBD2. Unmatched junction bases numbered 6, after V lost 0 bases and J lost 3 bases. The CDR3 has 16 residues. Germline CDR1 and CDR2: LGHNA and YNFKEQ. CDR3 amino acids: CASSQDETSGGYEQYF. CDR3 coding DNA: TGTGCCAGCAGCCAAGATGAGACTAGCGGAGGCTACGAGCAGTACTTC.

CDR3 sequence reads: CASSQGTGADGYTF. CDR3 nucleotides: TGCGCCAGCAGCCAAGGTACAGGGGCGGATGGCTACACCTTC. The chain combines TRBV4-1 with TRBJ1-2; 7 positions agree with TRBD1. CDR3 length equals 14 residues. Per germline, CDR1 MGHRA and CDR2 YSYEKL. V dropped 1 base and J dropped 6; count of bases not matched to a gene: 5.

This sequence joins TRBV30 and TRBJ1-2, with TRBD1 identical over 7 bases. V lost 2 bases and J lost 7; bases outside the gene matches: 7. Germline-derived CDR1 and CDR2 are GTSNPN and SVGIG (reference sequence). The CDR3 loop spans 13 amino acids. The DNA of the CDR3 is TGTGCCTGGAGTATCGACAGGGTATCTGGCTACACCTTC. Protein product: CAWSIDRVSGYTF.

The V gene is TRBV19, the J gene TRBJ2-5; 7 nucleotides line up with TRBD1. The germline V gene encodes CDR1 LNHDA and CDR2 SQIVND (reference sequence). The V gene end was trimmed by 5 bases and the J gene end by 4 bases; junction bases not matched to a gene: 10. This CDR3 is 15 amino acids long. CDR3 sequence (DNA): TGTGCCAGTAGTCCGGGACAGATTGCTCCAGAGACCCAGTACTTC. Translation gives CASSPGQIAPETQYF.

This rearrangement joins TRBV6-5 to TRBJ2-7, with a weak D call TRBD1 (5 bases). CDR3 length: 15 residues. CDR1 is MNHEY and CDR2 is SVGAGI in the germline V gene. The germline V and J ends were trimmed by 6 bases and 3 bases, with 18 bases remaining between them. CDR3: CASRTLGRKIYEQYF. Here the CDR3 DNA reads TGTGCCAGCAGGACCCTGGGGCGCAAAATCTACGAGCAGTACTTC.

This clone was picked up one time. The rearrangement uses TRBV29-1 and TRBJ1-1; 9 bases fit TRBD1. The CDR3 sequence is 13 residues long. Germline-derived CDR1 and CDR2 are SQVTM and ANQGSEA. J gave up 11 bases and V 1 base, and 8 bases lay outside the gene matches. CDR3 sequence reads: CSVEVNRGRWAFF. CDR3 sequence (DNA): TGCAGCGTTGAAGTGAACAGGGGGCGTTGGGCTTTCTTT.

The chain has TRBV5-6 and TRBJ2-2, with 12 bases that match TRBD2. Germline CDR1 reads SGHDT; CDR2 reads YYEEEE. The trim removed 3 bases at V and 5 bases at J, leaving 5 bases unmatched. This CDR3 is 16 amino acids long. The CDR3: CASSYGLAGQTGELFF. CDR3 coding DNA: TGTGCCAGCAGCTATGGACTAGCGGGGCAAACCGGGGAGCTGTTTTTT.

The chain joins TRBV27 to TRBJ2-1; 9 bases match TRBD2. Trimming took 6 bases from V and 5 from J; bases not matched to a gene: 8. The CDR3 is made up of 15 amino acids. Germline CDR1 reads MNHEY; CDR2 reads SMNVEV (reference sequence). CDR3 DNA: TGTGCCAGCAGGTCGAGCAGCGGGAGGCACAATGAGCAGTTCTTC. Its translation: CASRSSSGRHNEQFF.

The V gene is TRBV15, the J gene TRBJ1-1; 8 positions agree with TRBD1. Per the germline V gene, CDR1 is LNHNV and CDR2 is YYDKDF (reference sequence). J was trimmed by 0 bases and V by 0 bases; bases with no gene match: 3. The CDR3 has 16 amino acids. The CDR3 spells CATSRETGELNTEAFF. The CDR3 nucleotides are TGTGCCACCAGCAGAGAGACAGGGGAGCTGAACACTGAAGCTTTCTTT.

The chain has TRBV29-1 and TRBJ1-1, with 7 bases aligning to TRBD1. The J segment lost 4 bases and the V segment lost 4 bases, leaving 6 bases of the junction unmatched. Per the germline V gene, CDR1 is SQVTM and CDR2 is ANQGSEA. The length of the CDR3 is 13 residues. The CDR3 DNA follows: TGCAGCGTTGGACAGGGACTGGGCACTGAAGCTTTCTTT. Translating gives CSVGQGLGTEAFF.

This rearrangement joins TRBV7-2 to TRBJ2-4; D not resolved. This CDR3 spans 17 amino acids. V shed 3 bases and J shed 0 bases, with 15 bases lying between them. In germline, CDR1 is SGHTA, CDR2 FQGNSA. CDR3 sequence (DNA): TGTGCCAGCAGCTTGTATGAAGGAGAGATAGCCAAAAACATTCAGTACTTC. This translates into CASSLYEGEIAKNIQYF.

The chain links TRBV29-1 to TRBJ2-5, with no clear D. Per germline, CDR1 SQVTM and CDR2 ANQGSEA. The CDR3 is 12 amino acids. V lost 6 bases, J lost 1 base, and 9 bases lay in between. The CDR3 DNA sequence: TGCAGCGTCACACCGCCCCAAGAGACCCAGTACTTC. This gives the protein CSVTPPQETQYF.

The chain carries TRBV11-3 and TRBJ2-3, with TRBD2 as a possible D gene (6 bases). V shed 5 bases and J shed 2 bases, with 17 bases lying between them. This CDR3 has 16 residues. CDR1 is SGHNT and CDR2 is YENEEA in the germline V gene. The CDR3 loop is CASSRGTEHATDTQYF. The CDR3 DNA reads TGTGCCAGCAGCCGTGGGACTGAGCACGCCACAGATACGCAGTATTTT.

This clone was detected once. The chain recombines TRBV7-3 with TRBJ2-6, with D possibly matching TRBD1 (6 bases). The CDR3 has 18 amino acids. V lost 4 bases to trimming and J lost 0 bases, with 16 bases between them. Germline V CDR1 and CDR2: SGHTA, FQGTGA. The DNA for the CDR3 is TGTGCCAGCAGCTCCGTTGGACAGTCGTTCTCTGGGGCCAACGTCCTGACTTTC. It translates to CASSSVGQSFSGANVLTF.

The genes are TRBV5-4 and TRBJ1-6; TRBD1 agrees at 10 bases. J was trimmed by 10 bases and V by 3 bases; bases with no gene match: 10. Per the germline V gene, CDR1 is SGHNT and CDR2 is YYREEE (reference sequence). This CDR3 region has 16 residues. The CDR3: CASSSRDRGPMSPLHF. CDR3 in DNA: TGTGCCAGCAGCTCGCGGGACAGGGGTCCTATGTCACCCCTCCACTTT.

The rearrangement joins TRBV2 to TRBJ2-7; possible D gene TRBD2, 6 bases. V gave up 9 bases and J gave up 0 bases, with 15 bases separating them. CDR1 is SNHLY and CDR2 is FYNNEI in the germline V gene. This CDR3 comprises 14 residues. For the CDR3, the DNA is TGTGCCAGTCGGGTGGACGGGAGCTCCTACGAGCAGTACTTC. Its protein product is CASRVDGSSYEQYF.

This clone was seen once. CDR3 amino acids: CASSLSKNYGYTF. The DNA of the CDR3 is TGTGCCAGCAGCTTAAGCAAGAACTATGGCTACACCTTC. The chain is built from TRBV7-2 and TRBJ1-2; D gene ambiguous. The V and J ends lost 2 bases and 2 bases respectively, with 6 bases between them. The CDR3 sequence is 13 residues long. Per germline, CDR1 SGHTA and CDR2 FQGNSA.

This clone has just one count. The genes are TRBV11-2 and TRBJ1-1; D is undetermined. Trimming pared 2 bases from V and 9 bases from J, leaving 16 bases between. The germline V gene encodes CDR1 SGHAT and CDR2 FQNNGV. The CDR3 extends over 14 amino acids. In DNA form, the CDR3 reads TGTGCCAGCAGCTTATTTCCGGGAGGTGGTAAAGCTTTCTTT. Translating it yields CASSLFPGGGKAFF.

V usage is TRBV10-2 and J usage is TRBJ1-3; weak D call: TRBD1 (5 bases). CDR1 and CDR2 from the germline V gene are WSHSY and SAAADI. The V end lost 3 bases, the J end lost 0 bases, and 12 bases lay between the germline ends. The CDR3 totals 16 residues. In nucleotides, the CDR3 is TGCGCCAGCAGTGACAGGGTGTCCTTCTCTGGAAACACCATATATTTT. Amino acids: CASSDRVSFSGNTIYF.

This clone was recorded a few times. The chain combines TRBV18 with TRBJ2-5, with D possibly matching TRBD1 (5 bases). The V gene's germline CDR1 is KGHSH and CDR2 LQKENI. This CDR3 contains 15 residues. V shed 1 base and J shed 5 bases, with 14 bases lying between them. The CDR3 region has the DNA TGTGCCAGCTCACCACTGTCGGCCCAGGGCGAGACCCAGTACTTC. Amino acid sequence: CASSPLSAQGETQYF.

The chain employs TRBV5-4 and TRBJ2-1; TRBD2 matches at 10 bases. The CDR3 length is 16 residues. Germline CDR1 SGHNT, CDR2 YYREEE (reference sequence). V was pared by 4 bases and J by 12 bases, with 16 bases of the junction left unmatched. CDR3 sequence reads: CASSLRTGQVAGGQFF. The CDR3 bases are TGTGCCAGCAGCCTGAGAACGGGACAGGTAGCGGGAGGGCAGTTCTTC.

The chain combines TRBV30 with TRBJ1-6, with 8 bases aligning to TRBD1. CDR3 size: 14 residues. Germline loops: CDR1 GTSNPN, CDR2 SVGIG (reference sequence). Trimming removed 2 bases from V and 10 bases from J; junction bases left unmatched: 7. As DNA, the CDR3 is TGTGCCTGGAGTTCGGTAGGGACAGGATCACCCCTCCACTTT. Translation: CAWSSVGTGSPLHF. Based on the CDR3 plus reference TRBV30 and TRBJ1-6, the full variable domain is SQTIHQWPATLVQPVGSPLSLECTVEGTSNPNLYWYRQAAGRGLQLLFYSVGIGQISSEVPQNLSASRPQDRQFILSSKKLLLSDSGFYLCAWSSVGTGSPLHFGNGTRLTVT.

The chain couples TRBV29-1 to TRBJ2-1; 7 bases line up with TRBD2. V dropped 4 bases and J dropped 5; count of bases not matched to a gene: 5. The CDR3 spans 13 residues. Germline V gives CDR1 SQVTM, CDR2 ANQGSEA. This CDR3 reads CSVAERGNNEQFF. The CDR3 bases are TGCAGCGTTGCGGAGCGGGGCAACAATGAGCAGTTCTTC.

The chain couples TRBV5-1 to TRBJ1-2; tentative D call: TRBD1 (5 bases). V was cut by 7 bases and J by 4 bases, with 14 bases left in between. CDR1 is SGHRS, CDR2 YFSETQ, per germline. The CDR3 runs to 13 residues. The DNA of the CDR3 is TGCGCCAGCTCCCAGACAGACCGCTATGGCTACACCTTC. It yields the protein CASSQTDRYGYTF.

The chain joins TRBV7-9 to TRBJ2-1; D is perhaps TRBD1 (5 bases). Per germline, CDR1 SEHNR and CDR2 FQNEAQ (reference sequence). Between the trimmed V and J ends, which lost 1 base and 6 bases, there was a span of 7 bases. The CDR3 totals 13 residues. Here the CDR3 reads CASSLGGLNEQFF. CDR3 nucleotide sequence: TGTGCCAGCAGCTTAGGGGGCCTCAATGAGCAGTTCTTC.

The genes are TRBV28 and TRBJ1-6; D unclear. The CDR3 spans 16 residues. V shed 6 bases and J shed 6 bases, with 18 bases lying between them. CDR1 MDHEN and CDR2 SYDVKM come from the germline V gene. The CDR3 region has the DNA TGTGCCAGCAGACGAGATCGGAGGGCGGTTAATTCACCCCTCCACTTT. Translated: CASRRDRRAVNSPLHF.